These T cell receptor beta chains were read from a single sample in a study of blood T cells in healthy people across ages. TCRdb called the 5' RACE reads again in MiXCR, with one record for every CDR3 protein. The profile shows about 1,500,000 distinct CDR3 sequences, around two fifths of them singletons. Material: blood. These receptors originate from a woman between 18 and 30 years old in good health. Both conserved end residues are part of each CDR3. The D gene is left open where the match is weak. Size values are once, few and many counts, or a class for expanded clones, and some rows have none.

V gene	J gene	clone size	CDR3 length	D gene	CDR3 protein	CDR3 DNA
TRBV5-1	TRBJ2-4	NA	15	TRBD1	CASSLARTGNNEQYF	TGCGCCAGCAGCTTGGCCCGGACAGGGAACAATGAGCAGTACTTC
TRBV7-2	TRBJ2-1	few	16	TRBD2	CASSPSLAGGNNEQFF	TGTGCCAGCAGCCCGAGTTTGGCGGGGGGGAACAATGAGCAGTTCTTC
TRBV29-1	TRBJ1-1	NA	13	NA	CSATGRVNTEAFF	TGCAGCGCCACAGGGAGGGTGAACACTGAAGCTTTCTTT
TRBV29-1	TRBJ1-5	NA	13	NA	CSAAYGRHQPQHF	TGCAGCGCTGCCTACGGGAGACATCAGCCCCAGCATTTT
TRBV30	TRBJ2-7	few	12	NA	CAWSVQQYEQYF	TGTGCCTGGAGTGTTCAACAATACGAGCAGTACTTC
TRBV7-9	TRBJ2-2	NA	18	TRBD2	CASSPPGLAGVETGELFF	TGTGCCAGCAGCCCACCCGGACTAGCGGGAGTAGAAACCGGGGAGCTGTTTTTT
TRBV12-3/TRBV12-4	TRBJ2-1	once	14	NA	CASRFGPPFDEQFF	TGTGCCAGCAGATTTGGGCCCCCCTTCGATGAGCAGTTCTTC
TRBV12-3/TRBV12-4	TRBJ1-1	few	15	TRBD1	CASRSWDRAATEAFF	TGTGCCAGCAGATCGTGGGACAGGGCGGCCACTGAAGCTTTCTTT
TRBV7-6	TRBJ1-1	few	13	NA	CASSLALGGEAFF	TGTGCCAGCAGCTTAGCACTGGGGGGGGAAGCTTTCTTT
TRBV5-1	TRBJ2-1	few	15	TRBD2	CASSLSTSGYNEQFF	TGCGCCAGCAGCTTAAGTACTAGCGGGTACAATGAGCAGTTCTTC
TRBV2	TRBJ2-7	few	12	TRBD2	CASREDAWEQYF	TGTGCCAGCCGGGAGGATGCCTGGGAGCAGTACTTC
TRBV11-2	TRBJ2-1	NA	12	NA	CASSLVVETQFF	TGTGCCAGCAGCTTAGTGGTGGAGACCCAGTTCTTC
TRBV7-2	TRBJ2-3	few	15	TRBD2	CASTQRLAGSDTQYF	TGTGCCAGCACCCAAAGACTAGCGGGGAGCGATACGCAGTATTTT
TRBV11-2	TRBJ1-1	few	12	NA	CASSFYGTEAFF	TGTGCCAGCAGCTTCTACGGGACAGAAGCTTTCTTT